Following are 8 T cell receptor beta chains from one sample sequenced in a study of blood T cell repertoires in COVID-19. TCRdb keeps only in-frame clones here, not all; method: immunoSEQ multiplex PCR. The sample lists over 150,000 clones, roughly 88% occurring once. Sequenced input: peripheral blood. These TCRs come from a man aged 18 to 30 with acute or convalescent COVID-19.

The chain couples TRBV3-1 (or the pseudogene TRBV3-2) to TRBJ2-7, with 9 positions matching TRBD1. Germline V CDR1 and CDR2: LGHDT, YNNKEL (reference sequence). V lost 3 bases to trimming and J lost 5 bases; unmatched junction nucleotides: 5. This CDR3 is built from 14 residues. CDR3 protein: CASSQLTGGNEQYF. CDR3 DNA sequence: TGTGCCAGCAGCCAGTTGACAGGGGGAAACGAGCAGTACTTC.

V and J are TRBV2 and TRBJ1-6; D is possibly TRBD1 (5 bases). This CDR3 has 14 amino acids. Germline-derived CDR1 and CDR2 are SNHLY and FYNNEI. Trimming cost V 10 bases and J 9 bases, with 19 bases left between them. CDR3 bases: TGTGCCACTCGATCGGGACTCCCTACTTCACCCCTCCACTTT. Its translation is CATRSGLPTSPLHF. The full variable domain, completed using reference TRBV2 and TRBJ1-6, is EPEVTQTPSHQVTQMGQEVILRCVPISNHLYFYWYRQILGQKVEFLVSFYNNEISEKSEIFDDQFSVERPDGSNFTLKIRSTKLEDSAMYFCATRSGLPTSPLHFGNGTRLTVT.

This chain joins TRBV21-1 and TRBJ1-1. TRBV21-1 is an annotated pseudogene. This CDR3 contains 14 residues. The CDR3 coding sequence is TGTGCCAGCAGCGCGTCGGGGGAAAACACTGAAGCTTTCTTT. This codes for CASSASGENTEAFF.

This clone came up a few times. This chain connects TRBV5-1 to TRBJ1-4, with 8 bases that match TRBD1. Losses at the gene ends were 4 bases for V and 8 bases for J; bases not matched to a gene: 13. Germline CDR1 SGHRS, CDR2 YFSETQ. The CDR3 has 16 amino acids. CDR3 residues: CASSPGSNRGDEKLFF. CDR3 bases: TGCGCCAGCAGCCCTGGTTCTAACAGGGGGGACGAAAAACTGTTTTTT.

The V and J genes are TRBV7-9 and TRBJ1-1, with no clear D. This CDR3 has 14 amino acids. CDR1 and CDR2 from the germline V gene are SEHNR and FQNEAQ (reference sequence). V lost 3 bases, J lost 4 bases, and 12 bases lay in between. DNA for the CDR3: TGTGCCAGCAGCTTGGGCATGCCGAGCACTGAAGCTTTCTTT. It codes for CASSLGMPSTEAFF.

This chain links TRBV27 with TRBJ1-1, with unresolved D. The CDR3 is 14 amino acids. Between the trimmed V and J ends, which lost 5 bases and 1 base, there was a span of 11 bases. Looked up from germline, CDR1 is MNHEY and CDR2 is SMNVEV (reference sequence). This CDR3 is CASSTRSGNTEAFF. The CDR3 DNA is TGTGCCAGCAGTACTCGTTCAGGGAACACTGAAGCTTTCTTT.

V gene TRBV12-3 or TRBV12-4 combines with J gene TRBJ1-1; TRBD1 matches 8 bases. This CDR3 is built from 13 residues. J lost 7 bases, V lost 7 bases, and 8 bases had no gene match. CDR3 in amino acids: CASTYRGSGEAFF. CDR3 coding DNA: TGTGCCAGCACCTACAGGGGGAGTGGTGAAGCTTTCTTT.

The chain couples TRBV5-1 to TRBJ1-1; 8 bases align to TRBD1. Germline values: CDR1 SGHRS, CDR2 YFSETQ. J gave up 2 bases and V 1 base, and 4 bases lay outside the gene matches. The CDR3 loop spans 15 amino acids. As DNA, the CDR3 is TGCGCCAGCAGCTTGCAGGGGGCTGATAACACTGAAGCTTTCTTT. Translation gives CASSLQGADNTEAFF. The variable domain in full, with the rest retrieved from reference TRBV5-1 and TRBJ1-1, is KAGVTQTPRYLIKTRGQQVTLSCSPISGHRSVSWYQQTPGQGLQFLFEYFSETQRNKGNFPGRFSGRQFSNSRSEMNVSTLELGDSALYLCASSLQGADNTEAFFGQGTRLTVV.